These 23 T cell receptor beta chains were all obtained from the same sample, sequenced in a study of blood T cell repertoires in COVID-19. Data came from immunoSEQ multiplex PCR; TCRdb stores just in-frame clones and leaves some out. The data show 300,000 to 450,000 clones, more than 75% seen once. Sequenced material: peripheral blood. All receptors come from a human donor in a cohort sampled during active COVID-19.

This rearrangement joins TRBV6-1 to TRBJ1-5; D gene unclear. V lost 0 bases to trimming and J lost 4 bases, with 7 bases between them. Germline loops: CDR1 MNHNS, CDR2 SASEGT. This CDR3 contains 14 residues. The CDR3 DNA reads as TGTGCCAGCAGTGAAGCACTTGATAATCAGCCCCAGCATTTT. This encodes CASSEALDNQPQHF.

This clone has more than one count but fewer than ten. This chain links TRBV7-9 with TRBJ1-3, with D tentatively TRBD1 (6 bases). Trimming took 6 bases from V and 8 from J, leaving 23 bases between them. This CDR3 has 16 residues. Germline V gene sequence: CDR1 SEHNR, CDR2 FQNEAQ (reference sequence). CDR3 residues: CASSPGNRAFGHTIYF. CDR3 bases: TGTGCCAGCAGTCCAGGGAACAGGGCCTTCGGACACACCATATATTTT.

This chain joins TRBV9 and TRBJ1-6; 7 bases line up with TRBD1. The V gene's germline CDR1 is SGDLS and CDR2 YYNGEE. CDR3 length: 15 amino acids. V dropped 3 bases and J dropped 10; count of bases not matched to a gene: 10. This CDR3 is CASSAAPTGQSPLHF. DNA for the CDR3: TGTGCCAGCAGCGCGGCGCCGACAGGGCAATCACCCCTCCACTTT.

The sample holds one count of this clone. The rearrangement links TRBV19 to TRBJ1-5, with unresolved D. Germline CDR1 reads LNHDA; CDR2 reads SQIVND (reference sequence). V lost 5 bases to trimming and J lost 0 bases, with 14 bases between them. CDR3 length: 16 residues. CDR3 amino acids: CASSPRTKGSNQPQHF. CDR3 nucleotide sequence: TGTGCCAGTAGTCCCCGGACTAAAGGTAGCAATCAGCCCCAGCATTTT.

The V call is TRBV19, the J call TRBJ1-5; the match to TRBD1 covers 7 bases. The trim removed 5 bases at V and 5 bases at J, leaving 9 bases unmatched. CDR1 LNHDA and CDR2 SQIVND come from the germline V gene (reference sequence). This CDR3 has 15 residues. The CDR3 bases are TGTGCCAGTAGTTTTACAGGGGAAGAGTATCAGCCCCAGCATTTT. It yields the protein CASSFTGEEYQPQHF.

This clone was counted a few times. This rearrangement joins TRBV6-5 to TRBJ1-1, with 7 positions matching TRBD1. CDR3 length: 12 residues. Germline lookup yields CDR1 MNHEY and CDR2 SVGAGI. The junction had 8 bases not matched to a gene; V was cut back by 5 bases and J by 11 bases. This chain's CDR3 is CASSQTGIRAFF. Here the CDR3 DNA reads TGTGCCAGCAGTCAGACAGGGATCCGGGCTTTCTTT.

This clone was counted ten times or more. The chain carries TRBV25-1 and TRBJ2-1, with 8 bases matching TRBD1. V was pared by 7 bases and J by 3 bases, with 11 bases of the junction left unmatched. Germline V CDR1 and CDR2: MGHDK, SYGVNS. The CDR3 loop spans 16 amino acids. CDR3 nucleotides: TGTGCCAGCACGGACAGCGACAGGGGAAACTACAATGAGCAGTTCTTC. Its protein is CASTDSDRGNYNEQFF.

V and J are TRBV5-1 and TRBJ2-7; 8 positions agree with TRBD2. V lost 0 bases to trimming and J lost 4 bases; unmatched junction nucleotides: 12. Germline CDR1 is SGHRS and CDR2 is YFSETQ. This CDR3 region has 17 residues. This chain's CDR3 is CASSLAAGAYDSYEQYF. Here the CDR3 DNA reads TGCGCCAGCAGCTTGGCAGCGGGGGCCTACGATTCGTACGAGCAGTACTTC.

The chain recombines TRBV30 with TRBJ2-1; the match to TRBD2 covers 11 bases. Per germline, CDR1 GTSNPN and CDR2 SVGIG (reference sequence). There are 17 residues in the CDR3. The trim removed 6 bases at V and 7 bases at J, leaving 17 bases unmatched. The CDR3 sequence is CACVAGILAGGGNEQFF. In DNA form, the CDR3 reads TGTGCCTGTGTGGCCGGAATTTTAGCGGGAGGGGGGAATGAGCAGTTCTTC.

V and J are TRBV3-1 (or the pseudogene TRBV3-2) and TRBJ2-5, with D maybe TRBD2 (6 bases). There are 18 residues in the CDR3. Deletions cut 0 bases from V and 1 base from J, with 18 bases between. CDR1 is LGHDT and CDR2 is YNNKEL in the germline V gene (reference sequence). The CDR3 DNA reads TGTGCCAGCAGCCAAGAGTGGTTGCGGGGACTCTCCCAAGAGACCCAGTACTTC. It specifies CASSQEWLRGLSQETQYF.

The CDR3 DNA is TGCGCCAGCAGTGAGTCGCGCGGGGCGGGGAATGAGCAGTTCTTC. Encoded protein: CASSESRGAGNEQFF. V and J are TRBV10-1 and TRBJ2-1, with a tentative D call TRBD2 (6 bases). The germline CDR1 and CDR2 sequences are WNHNN and SYGVQD (reference sequence). V was trimmed by 0 bases and J by 7 bases, leaving 13 bases between them. There are 15 residues in the CDR3.

This sequence joins TRBV15 and TRBJ2-7, with TRBD2 as a possible D gene (6 bases). CDR3 length: 15 residues. Trimming shortened V by 0 bases and J by 3 bases, and 12 bases separated the two germline ends. Germline lookup yields CDR1 LNHNV and CDR2 YYDKDF (reference sequence). Here the CDR3 reads CATSRDPGEGYEQYF. The CDR3 DNA reads TGTGCCACCAGCAGAGATCCGGGGGAAGGCTACGAGCAGTACTTC. Looking up the rest from reference TRBV15 and TRBJ2-7 gives the full variable domain: DAMVIQNPRYQVTQFGKPVTLSCSQTLNHNVMYWYQQKSSQAPKLLFHYYDKDFNNEADTPDNFQSRRPNTSFCFLDIRSPGLGDTAMYLCATSRDPGEGYEQYFGPGTRLTVT.

The chain employs TRBV2 and TRBJ2-5, with 10 bases aligning to TRBD2. V was pared by 8 bases and J by 4 bases, with 4 bases of the junction left unmatched. This CDR3 comprises 13 residues. CDR1 is SNHLY and CDR2 is FYNNEI in the germline V gene. The DNA for the CDR3 is TGTGCCAGCTATGGACTAGCGGTAGAGACCCAGTACTTC. Its translation: CASYGLAVETQYF.

The V gene is TRBV10-1, the J gene TRBJ2-7; 9 nucleotides agree with TRBD1. The J segment lost 2 bases and the V segment lost 11 bases, leaving 10 bases of the junction unmatched. There are 14 residues in the CDR3. Germline V CDR1 and CDR2: WNHNN, SYGVQD (reference sequence). CDR3 amino acids: CAGRQGECAYEQYF. CDR3 DNA sequence: TGCGCCGGACGACAGGGGGAGTGCGCCTACGAGCAGTACTTC.

This sequence joins TRBV23-1 and TRBJ1-1; D is unclear. TRBV23-1 is annotated as an ORF whose role is uncertain. This CDR3 contains 14 residues. Trimming removed 4 bases from V and 4 bases from J, with 13 bases in between. The CDR3 coding sequence is TGCGCCAGCAGTCGGGGAGCTAAGACCACTGAAGCTTTCTTT. This sequence encodes CASSRGAKTTEAFF.

The J gene is TRBJ1-1, the V gene TRBV6-1, with TRBD1 as a possible D gene (6 bases). This CDR3 contains 14 residues. CDR1 is MNHNS, CDR2 SASEGT, per germline. V dropped 2 bases and J dropped 2 bases, with 9 bases sitting between them. CDR3 amino acids: CASSEHRENTEAFF. The CDR3 nucleotides are TGTGCCAGCAGTGAACACAGGGAAAACACTGAAGCTTTCTTT.

DNA of the CDR3: TGTGCCAGCAGTGAGTTAGGACAGTATAATTCACCCCTCCACTTT. The encoded protein is CASSELGQYNSPLHF. The chain joins TRBV2 to TRBJ1-6; maybe TRBD1 (6 bases). The germline CDR1 and CDR2 sequences are SNHLY and FYNNEI. Trimming left V 3 bases short and J 4 bases short, with 10 bases between. The CDR3 spans 15 residues. Drawing the rest from reference TRBV2 and TRBJ1-6, the complete variable domain is EPEVTQTPSHQVTQMGQEVILRCVPISNHLYFYWYRQILGQKVEFLVSFYNNEISEKSEIFDDQFSVERPDGSNFTLKIRSTKLEDSAMYFCASSELGQYNSPLHFGNGTRLTVT.

V is TRBV4-1 and J is TRBJ2-1, with 12 positions matching TRBD2. V dropped 2 bases and J dropped 5; count of bases not matched to a gene: 4. CDR3 length: 16 amino acids. Per the germline V gene, CDR1 is MGHRA and CDR2 is YSYEKL. Here the CDR3 DNA reads TGCGCCAGCAGCCAACCGACTAGCGGGAGCCACAATGAGCAGTTCTTC. Amino acid sequence: CASSQPTSGSHNEQFF.

The chain joins TRBV24-1 to TRBJ2-3, with 9 bases matching TRBD2. CDR1 and CDR2 (germline): KGHDR, SFDVKD. CDR3 size: 14 residues. The trim removed 6 bases at V and 4 bases at J, leaving 4 bases unmatched. For the CDR3, the DNA is TGTGCCACCAGTTTAGCGGGAGCGGCAGATACGCAGTATTTT. This gives the protein CATSLAGAADTQYF.

The chain links TRBV7-3 to TRBJ2-1, with 7 bases lining up with TRBD2. The CDR3 runs to 12 residues. J was trimmed by 7 bases and V by 5 bases; bases with no gene match: 2. CDR1 SGHTA and CDR2 FQGTGA come from the germline V gene. The CDR3 nucleotides are TGTGCCAGCAGCGACGGGGGGAATGAGCAGTTCTTC. Its protein product is CASSDGGNEQFF.

V gene TRBV29-1 combines with J gene TRBJ1-1; D unresolved. CDR1 is SQVTM and CDR2 is ANQGSEA in the germline V gene. V shed 4 bases and J shed 10 bases, with 13 bases lying between them. The CDR3 is 11 amino acids. This CDR3 reads CSVGQERAAFF. CDR3 DNA sequence: TGCAGCGTTGGGCAGGAAAGAGCAGCTTTCTTT.

Concerning this clone: Other nucleotide sequences in the sample specify the same CDR3. The chain recombines TRBV18 with TRBJ1-1; weak D call: TRBD1 (6 bases). Germline CDR1 KGHSH, CDR2 LQKENI. Trimming left V 3 bases short and J 2 bases short, with 10 bases between. CDR3 size: 14 residues. In nucleotides, the CDR3 is TGTGCCAGCTCACCTGGACAGCTTAACACTGAAGCTTTCTTT. It encodes CASSPGQLNTEAFF.

The chain combines TRBV6-1 with TRBJ2-1; TRBD1 matches at 9 bases. The CDR3 spans 16 residues. Per germline, CDR1 MNHNS and CDR2 SASEGT. The ends lost 1 base at V and 8 bases at J; junction bases unmatched: 9. The CDR3 region is CASSEVEGQGGDEQFF. CDR3 DNA sequence: TGTGCCAGCAGTGAAGTGGAGGGACAGGGCGGCGATGAGCAGTTCTTC.